In its sample, the clone carrying this T cell receptor beta chain was seen many times. Antigen: not known. One entry per CDR3 protein results from TCRdb running MiXCR on the 5' RACE reads. The sample consists of about 25,000 distinct CDR3 sequences, 2% to 3% of them appearing once. The data were taken from a study of CD8 T cells in ankylosing spondylitis. The study, taken as a whole, reports: Certain motif variants had earlier appeared in reactive arthritis synovial fluid and blood. Within peripheral blood, clones linked to disease were CD8+ and relatively rare. Disease-linked clones reportedly showed significant enrichment in matched ankylosing spondylitis synovial fluid. Blood of patients with ankylosing spondylitis appeared to be characterized by a TCR beta motif of several highly homologous variants.

Germline lookup yields CDR1 SGDLS and CDR2 YYNGEE. This CDR3 comprises 15 residues. After removal of 0 bases from V and 8 bases from J, the junction contained 7 bases not matched to a gene. The chain has TRBV9 and TRBJ2-1, with 8 nucleotides matching TRBD2. Sequencing was carried out using blood, either unsorted or a sorted T cell fraction (not recorded which). The source is a female donor with ankylosing spondylitis or in good health (not recorded which). The CDR3 sequence is CASSVAPGLVDEQFF. CDR3 nucleotide sequence: TGTGCCAGCAGCGTAGCTCCGGGACTAGTTGATGAGCAGTTCTTC. Full variable domain (rest looked up from reference TRBV9 and TRBJ2-1): DSGVTQTPKHLITATGQRVTLRCSPRSGDLSVYWYQQSLDQGLQFLIQYYNGEERAKGNILERFSAQQFPDLHSELNLSSLELGDSALYFCASSVAPGLVDEQFFGPGTRLTVL.